The T cell receptor beta chain under discussion was sequenced for a study of blood T cell repertoires in COVID-19. Study at large: COVID-19 samples from acute and convalescent phases originated in the United States, Italy and Spain. The cDNA or gDNA used as material had been derived from T cells, B-cell-depleted T cells, or PBMCs.

As processed by the authors: For nucleated cells, counts were estimated from reference gene primer amplification. Only in-frame clones appear in the TCRdb table, and some are missing; sequencing was by immunoSEQ multiplex PCR. That table furnishes V, J and clone size, whereas the DNA furnished D and trimming. The repertoire has about 88,000 clones, approximately 90% of them found once; the top ten carry around 16%. Germline V gives CDR1 SNHLY, CDR2 FYNNEI. Termini included, the CDR3 measures 11 amino acids. This clone was detected only once. The conserved final phenylalanine or tryptophan is absent from the CDR3, which likely points to a read error. The DNA is left out, because the CDR3 cannot be placed on it with certainty; the CDR3 is given as TCRdb lists it.

The clonotype originates from a male donor with acute or convalescent COVID-19. The rearrangement joins TRBV2 to TRBJ1-2; the table's D call TRBD1 went unverified against the DNA. Sequenced material: peripheral blood. The CDR3: CASRVTGLAPK.